One T cell receptor beta chain is described in this entry. Its ends do not fully match the called genes, so a read error is possible. The data are from a study of kidney transplant recipient with SARS-CoV-2 infection. The CDR3 sequence is 17 residues long. The germline V gene has CDR1 MNHEY and CDR2 SVGAGI. TCRdb re-called the reads through MiXCR, storing one row per CDR3 protein. Of 200,000 to 300,000 distinct CDR3 sequences detected, around 26% appear once; the ten largest clones hold about 7%. The receptor was derived from a male patient aged 25-45 years who had COVID-19 and was a kidney transplant recipient. Some T cells may have come from the graft donor. The input for sequencing was a blood sample, taken at baseline and around day 110 from a kidney transplant recipient. V gene TRBV6-5 combines with J gene TRBJ1-2; the D is unclear. DNA of the CDR3: TGTGCCAGCAGTCGTCGTGTAGGTGGGAGAAAGACCTATAGCTACACCTTC. Amino acid sequence: CASSRRVGGRKTYSYTF.